The 20 T cell receptor beta chains given below trace back to one sample, sequenced in a study of T cell responses to AZD1222 COVID-19 vaccine. Using immunoSEQ multiplex PCR, the repertoire was profiled, and TCRdb retains in-frame clones only, with some absent. The table has about 120,000 clones, around nine tenths seen once. Sequences were derived from peripheral blood, sampled 28 days after the second AZD1222 dose. These receptor sequences come from an adult who received the AZD1222 COVID-19 vaccine.

The V call is TRBV5-8, the J call TRBJ2-5; 8 nucleotides align to TRBD1. V lost 5 bases to trimming and J lost 2 bases; unmatched junction nucleotides: 11. Germline CDR1 is SGHTS and CDR2 is YDEGEE. CDR3 length: 16 residues. CDR3 nucleotides: TGTGCCAGCAGTTCCGGACAGGGTGCTCTACAAGAGACCCAGTACTTC. Translating gives CASSSGQGALQETQYF.

The chain uses TRBV9 and TRBJ2-3, with TRBD2 matching over 9 bases. Germline loops: CDR1 SGDLS, CDR2 YYNGEE. The V gene end was trimmed by 0 bases and the J gene end by 2 bases; junction bases not matched to a gene: 4. The CDR3 totals 16 residues. CDR3 sequence (DNA): TGTGCCAGCAGCGTAGCGACTAGCGGCTTCACAGATACGCAGTATTTT. This encodes CASSVATSGFTDTQYF.

This clone was detected once. The CDR3 DNA follows: TGTGCCAGCAGCCCCTACTCCGGAGGGGAAAACACCATATATTTT. It translates to CASSPYSGGENTIYF. This chain links TRBV27 with TRBJ1-3, with D possibly TRBD1 on 5 matching bases. The CDR3 spans 15 residues. Germline lookup yields CDR1 MNHEY and CDR2 SMNVEV (reference sequence). Trimming cost V 6 bases and J 6 bases, with 18 bases left between them.

The V gene is TRBV24-1, the J gene TRBJ2-3, with D perhaps TRBD2 (5 bases). Germline V lookup: CDR1 KGHDR, CDR2 SFDVKD. This CDR3 has 17 amino acids. V dropped 4 bases and J dropped 0 bases, with 16 bases sitting between them. CDR3 sequence reads: CATSEAGTSFSTDTQYF. The CDR3 DNA follows: TGTGCCACCAGTGAGGCCGGAACTAGTTTCAGCACAGATACGCAGTATTTT.

V gene TRBV18 combines with J gene TRBJ1-4; D remains unclear. CDR3 size: 15 residues. In germline, CDR1 is KGHSH, CDR2 LQKENI. Trimming left V 1 base short and J 0 bases short, with 6 bases between. Written as DNA, the CDR3 is TGTGCCAGCTCACCACGGGAGGCAACTAATGAAAAACTGTTTTTT. Amino acid sequence: CASSPREATNEKLFF.

This sequence joins TRBV4-1 and TRBJ1-5, with D possibly being TRBD1 (5 bases). The V gene's germline CDR1 is MGHRA and CDR2 YSYEKL. V was clipped by 0 bases and J by 6 bases, with 9 bases between them. The CDR3 runs to 14 residues. DNA of the CDR3: TGCGCCAGCAGCCAAGATACCCAGGGTCAGCCCCAGCATTTT. It is translated as CASSQDTQGQPQHF.

This chain connects TRBV6-1 to TRBJ1-5, with TRBD1 as a possible D gene (5 bases). From germline, CDR1 is MNHNS and CDR2 SASEGT. The CDR3 length is 13 residues. Trimming removed 3 bases at V and 6 bases at J, with 9 bases between. DNA for the CDR3: TGTGCCAGCAGTGACAGGGTGGGTCAGCCCCAGCATTTT. Its protein product is CASSDRVGQPQHF.

This chain links TRBV27 with TRBJ2-2; 10 positions match TRBD2. Trimming took 4 bases from V and 4 from J; bases not matched to a gene: 6. The germline CDR1 and CDR2 sequences are MNHEY and SMNVEV (reference sequence). The CDR3 extends over 16 amino acids. The CDR3 spells CASSSGLARGTGELFF. The CDR3, as DNA: TGTGCCAGCAGTTCGGGACTAGCGCGGGGCACCGGGGAGCTGTTTTTT.

This clone appeared once. The chain couples TRBV3-1 (or the pseudogene TRBV3-2) to TRBJ2-6; D unclear. CDR1 and CDR2 from the germline V gene are LGHDT and YNNKEL (reference sequence). This CDR3 contains 14 residues. V was pared by 1 base and J by 2 bases, with 3 bases between. The CDR3 region has the DNA TGTGCCAGCAGCCAAGCTACTGGGGCCAACGTCCTGACTTTC. This codes for CASSQATGANVLTF.

The V call is TRBV5-1, the J call TRBJ2-2, with 8 bases matching TRBD2. With V trimmed by 0 bases and J by 2 bases, 6 bases remained unmatched. Per the germline V gene, CDR1 is SGHRS and CDR2 is YFSETQ. The CDR3 length is 17 residues. The CDR3 sequence is CASSLEGSGINTGELFF. Here the CDR3 DNA reads TGCGCCAGCAGCTTGGAGGGTAGCGGGATCAACACCGGGGAGCTGTTTTTT. Based on the CDR3 plus reference TRBV5-1 and TRBJ2-2, the full variable domain is KAGVTQTPRYLIKTRGQQVTLSCSPISGHRSVSWYQQTPGQGLQFLFEYFSETQRNKGNFPGRFSGRQFSNSRSEMNVSTLELGDSALYLCASSLEGSGINTGELFFGEGSRLTVL.

J is TRBJ2-7 and V is TRBV5-1; D might be TRBD1 (5 bases). Germline V CDR1 and CDR2: SGHRS, YFSETQ. This CDR3 has 14 residues. V dropped 1 base and J dropped 4 bases, with 12 bases sitting between them. CDR3 coding DNA: TGCGCCAGCAGCTTGTCAGGGTTCTCATACGAGCAGTACTTC. It yields the protein CASSLSGFSYEQYF.

V usage is TRBV2 and J usage is TRBJ2-7, with D perhaps given as TRBD1 or TRBD2 (5 bases each). With 6 bases removed from V and 2 bases from J, the gap between germline ends came to 23 bases. The CDR3 extends over 17 amino acids. Germline CDR1 is SNHLY and CDR2 is FYNNEI. CDR3 nucleotide sequence: TGTGCCAGCAGGAGAGACAGTGTGGACTTCACTGCCTACGAGCAGTACTTC. Translated, it gives CASRRDSVDFTAYEQYF.

J is TRBJ1-5 and V is TRBV9; D unclear. Trimming took off 0 bases at V and 1 base at J, with 8 bases between the two ends. The CDR3 is 15 amino acids. Germline V gene sequence: CDR1 SGDLS, CDR2 YYNGEE. In nucleotides, the CDR3 is TGTGCCAGCAGCGTAGAAGGGAACAGCAATCAGCCCCAGCATTTT. It codes for CASSVEGNSNQPQHF.

J is TRBJ2-1 and V is TRBV5-6, with D tentatively TRBD2 (6 bases). Germline values: CDR1 SGHDT, CDR2 YYEEEE. V lost 3 bases, J lost 8 bases, and 15 bases lay in between. The CDR3 totals 14 residues. The CDR3 coding sequence is TGTGCCAGCAGCTGGGCCACTAGCCAGGATGAGCAGTTCTTC. Amino acids: CASSWATSQDEQFF.

The V gene is TRBV6-5, the J gene TRBJ1-5; 10 nucleotides agree with TRBD1. CDR3 length: 15 amino acids. Germline CDR1 MNHEY, CDR2 SVGAGI. The junction had 10 bases not matched to a gene; V was cut back by 8 bases and J by 6 bases. CDR3 sequence (DNA): TGTGCCAGCCGTACCGGGACAGGGGAGTCTCAGCCCCAGCATTTT. Its translation: CASRTGTGESQPQHF.

CDR3 DNA: TGTGCCAGCAGCGCGTACACAGATACGCAGTATTTT. Protein sequence: CASSAYTDTQYF. The chain recombines TRBV11-2 with TRBJ2-3; D uncertain. Germline CDR1 reads SGHAT; CDR2 reads FQNNGV. This CDR3 contains 12 residues. V dropped 5 bases and J dropped 2 bases, with 5 bases sitting between them. The full variable domain, completed using reference TRBV11-2 and TRBJ2-3, is EAGVAQSPRYKIIEKRQSVAFWCNPISGHATLYWYQQILGQGPKLLIQFQNNGVVDDSQLPKDRFSAERLKGVDSTLKIQPAKLEDSAVYLCASSAYTDTQYFGPGTRLTVL.

CDR3 protein: CAISRDSNEETQYF. In DNA form, the CDR3 reads TGTGCCATCAGCCGGGACAGTAATGAAGAGACCCAGTACTTC. The V call is TRBV10-3, the J call TRBJ2-5; 7 positions agree with TRBD1. V gave up 6 bases and J gave up 3 bases; unmatched junction bases: 7. From germline, CDR1 is ENHRY and CDR2 SYGVKD. The length of the CDR3 is 14 residues.

This rearrangement joins TRBV2 to TRBJ1-1; D is ambiguous. This CDR3 contains 14 residues. CDR1 SNHLY and CDR2 FYNNEI come from the germline V gene. Trimming removed 0 bases from V and 5 bases from J, with 10 bases in between. DNA of the CDR3: TGTGCCAGCAGTGAAGCGCTTCTAGGGACTGAAGCTTTCTTT. Amino acids: CASSEALLGTEAFF. The variable domain in full, completed from reference TRBV2 and TRBJ1-1, reads EPEVTQTPSHQVTQMGQEVILRCVPISNHLYFYWYRQILGQKVEFLVSFYNNEISEKSEIFDDQFSVERPDGSNFTLKIRSTKLEDSAMYFCASSEALLGTEAFFGQGTRLTVV.

V is TRBV18 and J is TRBJ2-7, with D hard to call. The V gene lost 2 bases and the J gene lost 2 bases, with 10 bases spanning the gap. The germline V gene encodes CDR1 KGHSH and CDR2 LQKENI. The CDR3 has 14 residues. The CDR3, as DNA: TGTGCCAGCTCACCAGACCCCTTAACCTACGAGCAGTACTTC. Translation: CASSPDPLTYEQYF.

The chain is built from TRBV28 and TRBJ2-7; D unclear. The CDR3 contains 13 residues. Trimming pared 7 bases from V and 6 bases from J, leaving 16 bases between. Looked up from germline, CDR1 is MDHEN and CDR2 is SYDVKM. The CDR3 bases are TGTGCCAGCAACCTTGAGATGGTAGGCGAGCAGTACTTC. It specifies CASNLEMVGEQYF. Based on the CDR3 plus reference TRBV28 and TRBJ2-7, the full variable domain is DVKVTQSSRYLVKRTGEKVFLECVQDMDHENMFWYRQDPGLGLRLIYFSYDVKMKEKGDIPEGYSVSREKKERFSLILESASTNQTSMYLCASNLEMVGEQYFGPGTRLTVT.